The sequence of this T cell receptor beta chain was determined in a study of PD-L1 blockade in urothelial cancer. Study as a whole: The researchers analyzed blood 3 weeks (second dose) and 6 weeks after treatment start. When blood samples were assessed, the median T cell count was 141,255. Study results and limitations: Durable benefit was linked to greater 3-week expansion of tumor-associated blood clones.

This clone appeared a single time. Its specificity is not known. TCRdb's table, derived via immunoSEQ multiplex PCR, lists solely in-frame clones and lacks some. The table includes around 100,000 clones, roughly 84% detected once. The time point: pretreatment peripheral blood. All patients handed over anywhere from 1 to 8 samples, pretreatment and on-treatment. CDR1 is SGDLS and CDR2 is YYNGEE in the germline V gene. This CDR3 spans 15 amino acids. V gave up 4 bases and J gave up 6 bases; unmatched junction bases: 12. This sequence was found in a man in his 60s with urothelial cancer. The sample was PBMCs, taken around atezolizumab (anti-PD-L1) treatment. The chain joins TRBV9 to TRBJ2-7; 8 positions match TRBD2. The CDR3 protein is CASSPRWGGGIEQYF. In DNA form, the CDR3 reads TGTGCCAGCAGCCCGAGGTGGGGCGGGGGGATCGAGCAGTACTTC.